Listed below are T cell receptor beta chains from one sample, sequenced in a study of cytomegalovirus exposure and HLA in healthy donors. TCRdb's table, derived via immunoSEQ multiplex PCR, lists solely in-frame clones and lacks some. The sample lists about 90,000 clones, less than 80% occurring once. Sequencing was carried out using PBMCs. The source is a woman aged 45-60 years in good health and CMV-seropositive. Each CDR3 is given with its conserved first and last residue. Fields, in order: D gene, V gene, J gene, clone size, CDR3 DNA, CDR3 protein. A D gene is named only where the DNA matches it firmly. Expanded clones get a size class; other rows say once, few or many, or leave the size out.

TRBD2	TRBV6-5	TRBJ2-1	few	TGTGCCAGCGAACGGATGGGGGGGAATGAGCAGTTCTTC	CASERMGGNEQFF
NA	TRBV7-8	TRBJ2-1	NA	TGTGCCAGCAGCTTTTCCTTGGCCCCCAATGAGCAGTTCTTC	CASSFSLAPNEQFF
TRBD2	TRBV30	TRBJ2-2	few	TGTGCCTGGAGTGTACAAGCGGGGGGTTTGAACACCGGGGAGCTGTTTTTT	CAWSVQAGGLNTGELFF
TRBD2	TRBV5-1	TRBJ2-1	NA	TGCGCCAGCAGCTTGTTAAGCGGGAACGACAATGAGCAGTTCTTC	CASSLLSGNDNEQFF
NA	TRBV19	TRBJ1-2	few	TGTGCCAGTAGGCGGACAGAAGCTAACTATGGCTACACCTTC	CASRRTEANYGYTF
NA	TRBV6-5	TRBJ1-1	NA	TGTGCCAGCTCGATACTCACAGGGAACACTGAAGCTTTCTTT	CASSILTGNTEAFF
NA	TRBV4-1	TRBJ1-6	NA	TGCGCCAGCAGCCAAGAAGGTCAGGGCGGCTCCTATAATTCACCCCTCCACTTT	CASSQEGQGGSYNSPLHF
TRBD1	TRBV6-5	TRBJ2-7	NA	TGTGCCAGCAGTACTTATGACAGGGCCACCTACGAGCAGTACTTC	CASSTYDRATYEQYF
TRBD1	TRBV6-5	TRBJ1-2	NA	TGTGCCAGCAGTTACGGGACAGAGAACTATGGCTACACCTTC	CASSYGTENYGYTF
NA	TRBV28	TRBJ1-1	NA	TGTGCCAGCAGCCTAATGAACACTGAAGCTTTCTTT	CASSLMNTEAFF
TRBD1	TRBV6-1	TRBJ2-7	NA	TGTGCCAGCAATTGGGACAGGGGAAGGAACGAGCAGTACTTC	CASNWDRGRNEQYF
NA	TRBV15	TRBJ1-1	NA	TGTGCCTCCTCCTGGTTGGGGGGAATTGAAGCTTTCTTT	CASSWLGGIEAFF
NA	TRBV11-2	TRBJ1-3	once	TGTGCCAGCAGCTTAGGACCAGGAGGGCACACCATATATTTT	CASSLGPGGHTIYF
TRBD1	TRBV2	TRBJ1-2	few	TGTGCCAGCAGTGAAAGGGAAGGGGGCGGCTACACCTTC	CASSEREGGGYTF
NA	TRBV30	TRBJ1-6	once	TGTGCCTGGGCGCTTCTCAATTCACCCCTCCACTTT	CAWALLNSPLHF
NA	TRBV19	TRBJ1-1	NA	TGTGCCAGTGGGGGGGCGGCGAACACTGAAGCTTTCTTT	CASGGAANTEAFF
TRBD1	TRBV10-3	TRBJ1-2	NA	TGTGCCATCAGCGCTACAGGGGGCGCGGGCTATGGCTACACCTTC	CAISATGGAGYGYTF
NA	TRBV7-5	TRBJ1-5	NA	TGTGTCAGAATAGGGATTGATACGGGGGGTGGCAATCAGCCCCAGCATTTT	CVRIGIDTGGGNQPQHF
TRBD2	TRBV2	TRBJ2-5	NA	TGTGCCAGCAGGGGCGCCGGCGGGGGGGAGGAGACCCAGTACTTC	CASRGAGGGEETQYF
TRBD1	TRBV5-6	TRBJ1-2	NA	TGTGCCAGCAGCACAGGGGGCGAAGGCTATGGCTACACCTTC	CASSTGGEGYGYTF
NA	TRBV7-2	TRBJ2-7	NA	TGTGCCAGCAGCTCGACGACAGGTTCGGGCGAGCAGTACTTC	CASSSTTGSGEQYF
NA	TRBV30	TRBJ1-6	NA	TGTGCCTGGAGGAAGGGGAGGGATTCACCCCTCCACTTT	CAWRKGRDSPLHF
TRBD1	TRBV28	TRBJ1-1	NA	TGTGCCAGCAGTTCTCGTATAACCAGGGACAGGGGGCGGGACACTGAAGCTTTCTTT	CASSSRITRDRGRDTEAFF
NA	TRBV6-1	TRBJ2-2	few	TGTGCCAGCAGTCAATGGGACTGGAACACCGGGGAGCTGTTTTTT	CASSQWDWNTGELFF
TRBD2	TRBV2	TRBJ2-3	NA	TGTGCCATCTCGAGGGGGCGGGGGGGCCAAGATACGCAGTATTTT	CAISRGRGGQDTQYF
TRBD1	TRBV5-1	TRBJ2-4	NA	TGCGCCAGCAGCCCTGGAACAGGGGACAGGGAAAACATTCAGTACTTC	CASSPGTGDRENIQYF
NA	TRBV27	TRBJ1-1	NA	TGTGCCAGCAGTTTTGCTTGGGACAAGATGAACACTGAAGCTTTCTTT	CASSFAWDKMNTEAFF
NA	TRBV27	TRBJ1-2	NA	TGTGCCAGCAGTTTAGCAGGCAGGGTCAGCTATGGCTACACCTTC	CASSLAGRVSYGYTF
TRBD1	TRBV27	TRBJ1-1	NA	TGTGCCAGCCGCCGCCCAGGGGGATATTCGAACACTGAAGCTTTCTTT	CASRRPGGYSNTEAFF
NA	TRBV7-8	TRBJ2-7	NA	TGTGCCAGCAGCGACAGCTTCTACGAGCAGTACTTC	CASSDSFYEQYF
NA	TRBV27	TRBJ2-7	NA	TGTGCCAGCAGTCCCACCGGGGGCTCCTACGAGCAGTACTTC	CASSPTGGSYEQYF
TRBD1	TRBV5-1	TRBJ2-5	NA	TGCGCCAGCAGCCAAGGACAGGGGGGCGAGACCCAGTACTTC	CASSQGQGGETQYF
NA	TRBV10-3	TRBJ1-1	NA	TGTGCCGTCGCCTTTCCGACAGGATGGGCTTTCTTT	CAVAFPTGWAFF
TRBD1	TRBV16	TRBJ1-1	NA	TGTGCCAGCAGCCAATCGGGTCAGGGGGGTGAAGCTTTCTTT	CASSQSGQGGEAFF
TRBD1	TRBV5-1	TRBJ1-1	NA	TGCGCCAGCAGCTTAGGGGACAGGGGGAACACTGAAGCTTTCTTT	CASSLGDRGNTEAFF
TRBD1	TRBV6-1	TRBJ2-1	NA	TGTGCCAGCACTGGACAGGGGGCGTTCTACAATGAGCAGTTCTTC	CASTGQGAFYNEQFF
NA	TRBV19	TRBJ2-1	few	TGTGCCAGTAGTAGCAGGGCCTACAATGAGCAGTTCTTC	CASSSRAYNEQFF
NA	TRBV11-1	TRBJ1-4	NA	TGTGCCAGCAGCCCGGACAGAAATGAAAAACTGTTTTTT	CASSPDRNEKLFF
NA	TRBV9	TRBJ1-4	NA	TGTGCCAGCAGCCCGGGGGCGGGGGCAGGCGGAGATGAAAAACTGTTTTTT	CASSPGAGAGGDEKLFF
TRBD2	TRBV5-4	TRBJ2-7	NA	TGTGCCAGCAGCCCGACGGGGGGCGAGCAGTACTTC	CASSPTGGEQYF
TRBD1	TRBV10-3	TRBJ1-1	large	TGTGCCATCAGTGACTGGGACAGGGAGAACACTGAAGCTTTCTTT	CAISDWDRENTEAFF
NA	TRBV7-8	TRBJ1-5	once	TGTGCCAGCAGCTTAGACAGTAGCAATCAGCCCCAGCATTTT	CASSLDSSNQPQHF
TRBD1	TRBV28	TRBJ2-1	NA	TGTGCCAGCAGTTTGTGGGGACAGGGTAAACAGAATGAGCAGTTCTTC	CASSLWGQGKQNEQFF
NA	TRBV4-1	TRBJ2-6	NA	TGCGCCAGCAGCCAAGATTGGGGCAGGGACTCTGGGGCCAACGTCCTGACTTTC	CASSQDWGRDSGANVLTF
TRBD1	TRBV12-5	TRBJ2-5	once	TGTGCTAGTGCTCCCGGGACAGGAGCCAAAGAGACCCAGTACTTC	CASAPGTGAKETQYF
NA	TRBV5-6	TRBJ2-6	NA	TGTGCCAGCACCACAGCCTACTCTGGGGCCAACGTCCTGACTTTC	CASTTAYSGANVLTF
TRBD1	TRBV2	TRBJ1-5	NA	TGTGCCAGCAGTGGGACAGGGGAGAGACAGCCCCAGCATTTT	CASSGTGERQPQHF
TRBD2	TRBV5-5	TRBJ2-5	NA	TGTGCCAGCAGTCGACTAGCGGGGGCGGGGGAGACCCAGTACTTC	CASSRLAGAGETQYF
NA	TRBV27	TRBJ1-6	once	TGTGCCAGCAGTCGGACAGAGAATTCACCCCTCCACTTT	CASSRTENSPLHF